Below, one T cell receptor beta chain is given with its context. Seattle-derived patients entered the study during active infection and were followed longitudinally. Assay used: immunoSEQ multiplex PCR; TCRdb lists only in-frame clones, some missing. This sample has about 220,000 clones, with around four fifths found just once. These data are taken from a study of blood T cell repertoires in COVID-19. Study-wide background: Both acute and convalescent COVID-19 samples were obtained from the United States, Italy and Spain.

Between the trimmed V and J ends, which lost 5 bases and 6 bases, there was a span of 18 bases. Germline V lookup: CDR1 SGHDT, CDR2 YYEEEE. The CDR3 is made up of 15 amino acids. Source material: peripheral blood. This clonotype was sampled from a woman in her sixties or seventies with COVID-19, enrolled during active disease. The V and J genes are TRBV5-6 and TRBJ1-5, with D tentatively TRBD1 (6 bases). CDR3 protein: CASSDTGNRVQPQHF. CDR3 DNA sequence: TGTGCCAGCAGTGATACAGGGAACAGGGTTCAGCCCCAGCATTTT.